This TCR beta chain was found in a study of blood T cell repertoires in COVID-19. In the study overall: Researchers got acute and convalescent COVID-19 samples from the United States, Italy and Spain.

This clone was seen only a few times. Enrolled during active infection, Seattle patients were then followed longitudinally. Germline assignment: CDR1 SGHAT and CDR2 FQNNGV. J was trimmed by 8 bases and V by 5 bases; bases with no gene match: 14. This CDR3 region has 15 residues. Some clones are missing from TCRdb's copy, which holds only in-frame ones; the method was immunoSEQ multiplex PCR. The sample yields about 410,000 clones, about nine tenths seen once. The rearrangement joins TRBV11-2 to TRBJ1-2; 7 positions match TRBD1. Sequenced material: peripheral blood. This clonotype was obtained from a woman aged 35 to 49 with COVID-19, enrolled during active disease. In DNA form, the CDR3 reads TGTGCCAGCAGCCCCCGGGCGGGGACAGTCACCGGCTACACCTTC. It yields the protein CASSPRAGTVTGYTF.